The 14 T cell receptor beta chains in this list originate from one sample, sequenced in a study of blood T cell repertoires in COVID-19. Generated by immunoSEQ multiplex PCR, the TCRdb table keeps only in-frame clones and is missing some. The sample holds approximately 210,000 clones; around 86% are singletons and the top ten take under 14%. The specimen was peripheral blood. The receptors shown here come from a man over 45 with COVID-19, enrolled during active disease.

In nucleotides, the CDR3 is TGCAGCGTTGACAGGGGGCGGGGTATTAACACTGAAGCTTTCTTT. Its translation is CSVDRGRGINTEAFF. The chain joins TRBV29-1 to TRBJ1-1; 8 bases match TRBD1. Trimming at V came to 3 bases and at J to 2 bases, leaving 8 bases not matched to a gene. The CDR3 runs 15 residues. The germline CDR1 and CDR2 sequences are SQVTM and ANQGSEA.

This chain uses TRBV5-5 with TRBJ2-1; 9 bases are a match to TRBD2. Germline CDR1 SGHKS, CDR2 YYEKEE (reference sequence). V lost 2 bases to trimming and J lost 0 bases; unmatched junction nucleotides: 0. The CDR3 runs 15 residues. The CDR3 DNA reads TGTGCCAGCAGCTTTAGCGGGAGCTCCTACAATGAGCAGTTCTTC. Its protein product is CASSFSGSSYNEQFF.

This chain connects TRBV27 to TRBJ2-5, with a weak D call TRBD2 (6 bases). CDR1 and CDR2 (germline): MNHEY, SMNVEV (reference sequence). With 2 bases removed from V and 0 bases from J, the gap between germline ends came to 16 bases. The CDR3 length is 17 residues. CDR3 sequence (DNA): TGTGCCAGCAGTTTAAGCGGTCGGACTACGTACCAAGAGACCCAGTACTTC. Residues: CASSLSGRTTYQETQYF.

CDR3 loop: CASSVPGQTHSPLHF. The CDR3 coding sequence is TGTGCCAGCAGCGTTCCGGGACAGACCCATTCACCCCTCCACTTT. The J gene is TRBJ1-6, the V gene TRBV2, with 7 positions matching TRBD1. Trimming at V came to 6 bases and at J to 8 bases, leaving 10 bases not matched to a gene. This CDR3 has 15 residues. The germline CDR1 and CDR2 sequences are SNHLY and FYNNEI.

The chain recombines TRBV5-6 with TRBJ1-6; D is possibly TRBD1 (6 bases). Germline V lookup: CDR1 SGHDT, CDR2 YYEEEE. The length of the CDR3 is 15 residues. V lost 1 base to trimming and J lost 5 bases, with 10 bases between them. CDR3 sequence (DNA): TGTGCCAGCAGCTTGACAGGGAGAAATAATTCACCCCTCCACTTT. Amino acids: CASSLTGRNNSPLHF. Combining the CDR3 with reference TRBV5-6 and TRBJ1-6 gives the whole variable domain DAGVTQSPTHLIKTRGQQVTLRCSPKSGHDTVSWYQQALGQGPQFIFQYYEEEERQRGNFPDRFSGHQFPNYSSELNVNALLLGDSALYLCASSLTGRNNSPLHFGNGTRLTVT.

A single count supports this clone. V is TRBV7-7 and J is TRBJ2-2, with D perhaps matching TRBD1 (6 bases). The CDR3 length is 17 residues. The germline gives CDR1 SSHAT, CDR2 FNYEAQ (reference sequence). The V gene lost 1 base and the J gene lost 5 bases, with 17 bases spanning the gap. The CDR3 loop is CASSLVDTGRSTGELFF. As DNA, the CDR3 is TGTGCCAGCAGCTTAGTGGACACAGGGAGAAGTACCGGGGAGCTGTTTTTT.

The genes are TRBV7-8 and TRBJ1-2; D uncertain. The V end was cut by 5 bases, the J end by 1 base, with 8 bases between. This CDR3 has 13 residues. Germline loops: CDR1 SGHVS, CDR2 FQNEAQ. The CDR3 loop reads CASSEEINYGYTF. Written as DNA, the CDR3 is TGTGCCAGCAGCGAGGAAATTAACTATGGCTACACCTTC.

The chain couples TRBV4-1 to TRBJ1-1; 7 positions agree with TRBD1. The CDR3 loop spans 16 amino acids. Trimming at V came to 4 bases and at J to 0 bases, leaving 8 bases not matched to a gene. The germline CDR1 and CDR2 sequences are MGHRA and YSYEKL. CDR3 DNA sequence: TGCGCCAGCAGCCCGCGGGACAGACACATGAACACTGAAGCTTTCTTT. Translating it yields CASSPRDRHMNTEAFF.

The genes are TRBV28 and TRBJ2-3; 7 positions agree with TRBD2. The CDR3 covers 15 residues. Losses at the gene ends were 4 bases for V and 1 base for J; bases not matched to a gene: 5. Germline V CDR1 and CDR2: MDHEN, SYDVKM. CDR3 sequence (DNA): TGTGCCAGCAGTTGGGGAGCGGGGCGCACAGATACGCAGTATTTT. Protein product: CASSWGAGRTDTQYF.

This chain links TRBV2 with TRBJ2-2, with a weak D call TRBD2 (6 bases). This CDR3 comprises 14 residues. V gave up 9 bases and J gave up 4 bases, with 15 bases separating them. The V gene's germline CDR1 is SNHLY and CDR2 FYNNEI. The CDR3 DNA reads TGTGCCAGTTTTTGGGAGGCGGGCACCGGGGAGCTGTTTTTT. Translation: CASFWEAGTGELFF.

J is TRBJ2-3 and V is TRBV2; a weak D match, TRBD2 (6 bases). Germline V gene data show CDR1 as SNHLY and CDR2 as FYNNEI. The CDR3 extends over 15 amino acids. V was shortened by 6 bases and J by 6 bases, with 19 bases between the two germline ends. CDR3 region: CASRGAGLGADTQYF. The CDR3 DNA sequence: TGTGCCAGCAGGGGCGCGGGACTCGGGGCGGATACGCAGTATTTT.

This rearrangement joins TRBV18 to TRBJ1-5; possible D gene TRBD1, 5 bases. The germline CDR1 and CDR2 sequences are KGHSH and LQKENI. V was pared by 3 bases and J by 1 base, with 19 bases between. There are 18 residues in the CDR3. DNA of the CDR3: TGTGCCAGCTCACCCACGGGAGGGGAAGGCTTGAGCAATCAGCCCCAGCATTTT. Protein product: CASSPTGGEGLSNQPQHF.

J is TRBJ1-4 and V is TRBV7-2; D remains ambiguous. The CDR3 sequence is 16 residues long. The V end was cut by 4 bases, the J end by 4 bases, with 16 bases between. The germline gives CDR1 SGHTA, CDR2 FQGNSA. The DNA of the CDR3 is TGTGCCAGCAGCTCCCGCGGTGGTGCGGGTAATGAAAAACTGTTTTTT. Its translation is CASSSRGGAGNEKLFF.

V is TRBV24-1 and J is TRBJ2-2; D possibly corresponds to TRBD1 (6 bases). CDR3 length: 12 residues. The ends were cut back, 9 bases at V and 5 bases at J, with 9 bases in the middle. Germline loops: CDR1 KGHDR, CDR2 SFDVKD. CDR3 amino acids: CATVGGTGELFF. Here the CDR3 DNA reads TGTGCCACCGTAGGGGGTACCGGGGAGCTGTTTTTT.